This T cell receptor beta chain was recovered during a study of PD-1 blockade in mismatch repair-deficient tumors. Only in-frame clones appear in the TCRdb table, and some are missing; sequencing was by immunoSEQ multiplex PCR. The repertoire holds 45,000 to 55,000 clones, with approximately 84% as singletons. This specimen consisted of peripheral blood, obtained roughly 21 weeks after starting pembrolizumab. This receptor was identified in an adult with mismatch repair-deficient cancer.

CDR3 in DNA: TGTGCCAGCAGTTACCCCCCGGGAGGGATCACTGAAGCTTTCTTT. Its translation is CASSYPPGGITEAFF. The chain uses TRBV6-5 and TRBJ1-1; no firm D call. CDR1 and CDR2 from the germline V gene are MNHEY and SVGAGI. The CDR3 totals 15 residues. V lost 2 bases to trimming and J lost 4 bases, with 14 bases between them.